This T cell receptor beta chain was recorded in a study of T cells in Graves' hyperthyroidism and ophthalmopathy. Study conclusions and caveats: Among clonotypes expanded in thyroid above 0.001, most were also found in blood. Through a model of 13 V-J features, ophthalmopathy was separated from stable hyperthyroidism.

CDR3 length: 19 amino acids. Between the trimmed V and J ends, which lost 0 bases and 2 bases, there was a span of 22 bases. Germline loops: CDR1 MGHRA, CDR2 YSYEKL. Using RNA transcripts as the source, TCR beta CDR3 regions were amplified. The study used the HTBI primer set for a first-round RT-PCR of the TCR CDR3. From the multiplex PCR reads, TCRdb called clonotypes with MiXCR, one entry per CDR3 protein. The table shows approximately 600,000 distinct CDR3 sequences, with approximately 15% occurring only once. This clonotype was recorded many times. Its specificity is not known. This receptor was obtained from a woman in her twenties or thirties with Graves' hyperthyroidism that later progressed to Graves' ophthalmopathy. Material for sequencing was blood. The chain recombines TRBV4-1 with TRBJ1-1; perhaps TRBD1 as D (5 bases). CDR3 DNA: TGCGCCAGCAGCCAAGAAAGACTTGTACTAACAGGCGAAAACACTGAAGCTTTCTTT. Protein product: CASSQERLVLTGENTEAFF.